A single sample is the source of the 25 T cell receptor beta chains below, sequenced in a study of T-cell memory formation after mild COVID-19. One entry per CDR3 protein, called by TCRdb with MiXCR from the 5' RACE reads. The sample includes around 300,000 distinct CDR3 sequences, roughly an eighth seen only once; the top ten take over 20%. The material sequenced was PBMCs or a T cell subset sorted from them (not recorded which). These receptors all stem from a man younger than 35 who had mild COVID-19 (a few samples of this study predate the infection). Cell type and time point are not known.

The genes are TRBV5-6 and TRBJ2-7; D not resolved. The germline V and J ends were trimmed by 0 bases and 0 bases, with 7 bases remaining between them. In germline, CDR1 is SGHDT, CDR2 YYEEEE. There are 14 residues in the CDR3. The CDR3 DNA sequence: TGTGCCAGCAGCTTGGTCCCTGACTCCTACGAGCAGTACTTC. This sequence encodes CASSLVPDSYEQYF.

This chain links TRBV5-1 with TRBJ2-1; perhaps TRBD2 as D (5 bases). Germline CDR1 SGHRS, CDR2 YFSETQ. The CDR3 is made up of 16 amino acids. V was trimmed by 4 bases and J by 3 bases, leaving 17 bases between them. For the CDR3, the DNA is TGCGCCAGCAGCCCCGGTCCCCGAGGGTTCTACAATGAGCAGTTCTTC. This encodes CASSPGPRGFYNEQFF.

This chain uses TRBV7-9 with TRBJ1-5; D gene unclear. The CDR3 totals 12 residues. Trimming left V 5 bases short and J 8 bases short, with 10 bases between. Germline assignment: CDR1 SEHNR and CDR2 FQNEAQ (reference sequence). The CDR3 loop is CASSLQEKPQHF. The DNA of the CDR3 is TGTGCCAGCAGCCTACAAGAGAAGCCCCAGCATTTT.

This clonotype appeared a few times. The chain joins TRBV7-9 to TRBJ1-2, with a weak D call TRBD1 (5 bases). Deletions cut 1 base from V and 0 bases from J, with 21 bases between. Germline CDR1 SEHNR, CDR2 FQNEAQ (reference sequence). The CDR3 is 19 amino acids. The CDR3 coding sequence is TGTGCCAGCAGCTTAGGCCCCCGGGACGGGGGTGCCTCTAACTATGGCTACACCTTC. Translated: CASSLGPRDGGASNYGYTF. The full variable domain, in which reference TRBV7-9 and TRBJ1-2 provide the parts outside the CDR3, is DTGVSQNPRHKITKRGQNVTFRCDPISEHNRLYWYRQTLGQGPEFLTYFQNEAQLEKSRLLSDRFSAERPKGSFSTLEIQRTEQGDSAMYLCASSLGPRDGGASNYGYTFGSGTRLTVV.

The J gene is TRBJ1-5, the V gene TRBV7-2; 7 bases map to TRBD1. The CDR3 is 14 residues long. The ends lost 5 bases at V and 3 bases at J; junction bases unmatched: 4. Germline loops: CDR1 SGHTA, CDR2 FQGNSA. The CDR3 reads CASSRDRDNQPQHF. CDR3 nucleotides: TGTGCCAGCAGCCGGGACAGAGACAATCAGCCCCAGCATTTT.

In this sample, this clonotype turned up a few times. This rearrangement joins TRBV29-1 to TRBJ2-1; no definite D call. Germline CDR1 reads SQVTM; CDR2 reads ANQGSEA. The V end was cut by 2 bases, the J end by 4 bases, with 12 bases between. The CDR3 length is 14 residues. The CDR3 sequence is CSVESRILYNEQFF. The CDR3, as DNA: TGCAGCGTTGAATCCAGGATCTTATACAATGAGCAGTTCTTC.

The CDR3 here is CASSPPAGGGAVDTQYF. CDR3 sequence (DNA): TGTGCCAGCTCACCACCGGCGGGCGGGGGGGCCGTAGATACGCAGTATTTT. The J gene is TRBJ2-3, the V gene TRBV18, with TRBD2 matching over 9 bases. V trimming: 0 bases; J trimming: 5 bases; junction bases outside the gene matches: 9. CDR1 KGHSH and CDR2 LQKENI come from the germline V gene. The CDR3 is 17 amino acids. The full variable domain, in which reference TRBV18 and TRBJ2-3 provide the parts outside the CDR3, is NAGVMQNPRHLVRRRGQEARLRCSPMKGHSHVYWYRQLPEEGLKFMVYLQKENIIDESGMPKERFSAEFPKEGPSILRIQQVVRGDSAAYFCASSPPAGGGAVDTQYFGPGTRLTVL.

This sequence joins TRBV5-1 and TRBJ2-1; TRBD2 agrees at 9 bases. The CDR3 runs 16 residues. V was clipped by 3 bases and J by 7 bases; unmatched bases: 11. CDR1 and CDR2 (germline): SGHRS, YFSETQ. The CDR3: CASSSWAGGQLNEQFF. The DNA of the CDR3 is TGCGCCAGCAGCTCGTGGGCGGGGGGGCAGTTGAATGAGCAGTTCTTC. Complete variable domain (other parts from reference TRBV5-1 and TRBJ2-1): KAGVTQTPRYLIKTRGQQVTLSCSPISGHRSVSWYQQTPGQGLQFLFEYFSETQRNKGNFPGRFSGRQFSNSRSEMNVSTLELGDSALYLCASSSWAGGQLNEQFFGPGTRLTVL.

There are a few counts of this clonotype. The genes are TRBV7-2 and TRBJ1-1; D possibly corresponds to TRBD1 (5 bases). Germline V gene sequence: CDR1 SGHTA, CDR2 FQGNSA. The ends were cut back, 5 bases at V and 4 bases at J, with 17 bases in the middle. The CDR3 is 15 amino acids. The CDR3: CASSADARAATEAFF. Here the CDR3 DNA reads TGTGCCAGCAGCGCCGACGCCAGGGCGGCCACTGAAGCTTTCTTT.

This clonotype was recorded once. The rearrangement uses TRBV15 and TRBJ2-1, with 9 nucleotides matching TRBD2. Germline CDR1 LNHNV, CDR2 YYDKDF (reference sequence). V was clipped by 3 bases and J by 8 bases; unmatched bases: 17. The CDR3 runs to 18 residues. CDR3 in DNA: TGTGCCACCAGCAGTCAGGGGCGGCTAGCGGGAAATCTATATGAGCAGTTCTTC. This translates into CATSSQGRLAGNLYEQFF.

In its sample, this clonotype was seen a few times. The rearrangement joins TRBV5-1 to TRBJ2-5, with D tentatively TRBD1 (6 bases). The CDR3 spans 14 residues. Germline CDR1 and CDR2: SGHRS and YFSETQ. Trimming removed 3 bases at V and 2 bases at J, with 11 bases between. Here the CDR3 DNA reads TGCGCCAGCAGCTCGAGGACAGTTCAAGAGACCCAGTACTTC. Protein: CASSSRTVQETQYF.

This clonotype was observed a few times. The gene calls are TRBV2 and TRBJ2-7, with TRBD1 as a possible D gene (6 bases). The CDR3 length is 13 residues. CDR1 and CDR2 (germline): SNHLY, FYNNEI. Trimming took off 9 bases at V and 1 base at J, with 13 bases between the two ends. CDR3 sequence: CASMPGQSYEQYF. The CDR3 region has the DNA TGTGCCAGTATGCCAGGACAGTCCTACGAGCAGTACTTC.

The CDR3 coding sequence is TGTGCCAGCAGCCAAGATTACGTTCGCGCCCAAGAGACCCAGTACTTC. It yields the protein CASSQDYVRAQETQYF. This sequence joins TRBV14 and TRBJ2-5, with unresolved D. CDR3 length: 16 residues. V gave up 0 bases and J gave up 1 base, with 12 bases separating them. From germline, CDR1 is SGHDN and CDR2 FVKESK.

The V call is TRBV4-2, the J call TRBJ1-1, with unresolved D. Looked up from germline, CDR1 is LGHNA and CDR2 is YNFKEQ. V lost 0 bases to trimming and J lost 2 bases, with 10 bases between them. The CDR3 runs 15 residues. The CDR3 loop reads CASSQDTAGNTEAFF. In DNA form, the CDR3 reads TGTGCCAGCAGCCAAGATACGGCGGGTAACACTGAAGCTTTCTTT.

The chain is built from TRBV12-5 and TRBJ1-5; the D is unclear. Germline assignment: CDR1 LGHNT and CDR2 FRNRAP. V lost 4 bases to trimming and J lost 9 bases, with 10 bases between them. This CDR3 is 12 amino acids long. CDR3 nucleotides: TGTGCTAGTGGTTCCCCCCCGGGGCCCCAGCATTTT. Residues: CASGSPPGPQHF. The whole variable domain, remainder taken from reference TRBV12-5 and TRBJ1-5, is DARVTQTPRHKVTEMGQEVTMRCQPILGHNTVFWYRQTMMQGLELLAYFRNRAPLDDSGMPKDRFSAEMPDATLATLKIQPSEPRDSAVYFCASGSPPGPQHFGDGTRLSIL.

The chain uses TRBV6-2 or TRBV6-3 and TRBJ2-3, with a possible D match to TRBD2 (6 bases). Germline V lookup: CDR1 MNHEY, CDR2 SVGEGT. CDR3 size: 16 residues. Trimming removed 5 bases at V and 5 bases at J, with 20 bases between. The CDR3 region has the DNA TGTGCCAGCAGTCAAGCCCGGGAGCGAAAATTAGATACGCAGTATTTT. Translated, it gives CASSQARERKLDTQYF.

In DNA, the CDR3 is TGTGCCAGCAGCGGCATTACGAACACTGAAGCTTTCTTT. This translates into CASSGITNTEAFF. The V gene is TRBV7-9, the J gene TRBJ1-1; D gene unclear. There are 13 residues in the CDR3. Germline V lookup: CDR1 SEHNR, CDR2 FQNEAQ (reference sequence). The germline V and J ends were trimmed by 5 bases and 1 base, with 8 bases remaining between them. The whole variable domain, filled in from reference TRBV7-9 and TRBJ1-1, reads DTGVSQNPRHKITKRGQNVTFRCDPISEHNRLYWYRQTLGQGPEFLTYFQNEAQLEKSRLLSDRFSAERPKGSFSTLEIQRTEQGDSAMYLCASSGITNTEAFFGQGTRLTVV.

The sample holds a few counts of this clonotype. The genes are TRBV6-1 and TRBJ2-6; the D gene is possibly TRBD1 (6 bases). CDR3 size: 14 residues. Trimming removed 7 bases from V and 2 bases from J, with 9 bases in between. Germline assignment: CDR1 MNHNS and CDR2 SASEGT. CDR3 nucleotide sequence: TGTGCCAGCACCACAGGGCCTGGGGCCAACGTCCTGACTTTC. The encoded protein is CASTTGPGANVLTF.

This clonotype has just a few counts. The genes are TRBV10-3 and TRBJ2-2; possible D gene TRBD2, 6 bases. From germline, CDR1 is ENHRY and CDR2 SYGVKD. Deletions cut 8 bases from V and 5 bases from J, with 6 bases between. The CDR3 is 11 residues long. CDR3 bases: TGTGCCATCGGGAGGACCGGGGAGCTGTTTTTT. Its translation is CAIGRTGELFF.

J is TRBJ2-1 and V is TRBV6-5; 13 bases fit TRBD2. J lost 5 bases, V lost 7 bases, and 8 bases had no gene match. The CDR3 totals 16 residues. The germline gives CDR1 MNHEY, CDR2 SVGAGI. The CDR3, as DNA: TGTGCCAGCAAACGACTAGCGGGGGGTATCCACAATGAGCAGTTCTTC. Protein product: CASKRLAGGIHNEQFF.

The V call is TRBV4-3, the J call TRBJ1-1; D gene ambiguous. The CDR3 totals 14 residues. Germline CDR1 LGHNA, CDR2 YSLEER. The V gene lost 3 bases and the J gene lost 0 bases, with 8 bases spanning the gap. The CDR3 DNA sequence: TGCGCCAGCAGCCAGGGCTTCGTGAACACTGAAGCTTTCTTT. Translation gives CASSQGFVNTEAFF.

This clonotype was picked up many times. The genes are TRBV7-6 and TRBJ2-1, with 9 bases that match TRBD1. This CDR3 has 14 amino acids. V trimming: 3 bases; J trimming: 8 bases; junction bases outside the gene matches: 5. Germline CDR1 reads SGHVS; CDR2 reads FNYEAQ. CDR3 bases: TGTGCCAGCAGCTTGGGACAGGGAGGCGATGAGCAGTTCTTC. Its translation: CASSLGQGGDEQFF.

As regards this clonotype: The junction does not match germline at one end; this may be a read error. The chain links TRBV9 to TRBJ2-3; 10 positions agree with TRBD1. The germline V gene has CDR1 SGDLS and CDR2 YYNGEE. This CDR3 contains 15 residues. CDR3 coding DNA: TGTGCCAGCGGCGTGGGGACAGGGGCGCGAGATACGCAGTATTTT. Its protein product is CASGVGTGARDTQYF.

This rearrangement joins TRBV7-2 to TRBJ2-3; the D gene is possibly TRBD2 (6 bases). This CDR3 region has 16 residues. The ends were cut back, 0 bases at V and 5 bases at J, with 15 bases in the middle. Germline values: CDR1 SGHTA, CDR2 FQGNSA. In DNA form, the CDR3 reads TGTGCCAGCAGCTTAGCGCCCATCAGGAGGGGAGATACGCAGTATTTT. It encodes CASSLAPIRRGDTQYF.

This clonotype appeared once. The chain joins TRBV7-2 to TRBJ1-3, with a weak D call TRBD1 (6 bases). Germline CDR1 and CDR2: SGHTA and FQGNSA. There are 14 residues in the CDR3. V dropped 2 bases and J dropped 3 bases, with 8 bases sitting between them. The CDR3 nucleotides are TGTGCCAGCAGCTTACGGGGACATGGAAACACCATATATTTT. Its protein product is CASSLRGHGNTIYF.